A single sample is the source of the 7 T cell receptor beta chains below, sequenced in a study of metastatic and nonmetastatic thyroid tumors. TCRdb ran MiXCR on the PCR reads. The sample lists 30,000 to 35,000 clones, 25% to 35% seen once, with around 30% in the top ten. Each patient came to thyroid surgery without any prior treatment (of any kind). The sample consisted of blood. These TCRs come from a female donor with papillary thyroid cancer or a benign thyroid nodule (not recorded which). Some clones in this sample may be carry-over from other donors' samples.

This clone was recorded at least ten times. The chain has TRBV7-2 and TRBJ1-1; D is unclear. The CDR3 contains 12 residues. Trimming shortened V by 1 base and J by 8 bases, and 8 bases separated the two germline ends. Germline-derived CDR1 and CDR2 are SGHTA and FQGNSA. DNA of the CDR3: TGTGCCAGCAGCTTAGATCACGGGGAAGCTTTCTTT. Residues: CASSLDHGEAFF.

This clone has just a few counts. The CDR3 DNA reads as TGCAGTGCTAGAGGTCCCGGACAGGGAGGGGACGAGCAGTACTTC. Protein product: CSARGPGQGGDEQYF. This chain uses TRBV20-1 with TRBJ2-7; D perhaps matches TRBD1 (8 bases). The CDR3 is 15 amino acids. Trimming took 1 base from V and 5 from J, leaving 18 bases between them. In germline, CDR1 is DFQATT, CDR2 SNEGSKA (reference sequence).

This clone occurred a few times. A clone one base away is much larger, so this may be a read error. This rearrangement joins TRBV29-1 to TRBJ2-5; D is undetermined. V gave up 4 bases and J gave up 7 bases, with 10 bases separating them. The CDR3 contains 11 residues. Germline-derived CDR1 and CDR2 are SQVTM and ANQGSEA. CDR3 in amino acids: CSVVWLGTQYF. The CDR3 coding sequence is TGCAGCGTTGTGTGGTTAGGGACCCAGTACTTC.

The chain combines TRBV4-1 with TRBJ2-1, with 8 nucleotides matching TRBD2. Germline CDR1 and CDR2: MGHRA and YSYEKL. This CDR3 region has 15 residues. J lost 10 bases, V lost 1 base, and 9 bases had no gene match. DNA for the CDR3: TGCGCCAGCAGCCAAGTTAGCGGGGTAGATTGGGAGCAGTTCTTC. It yields the protein CASSQVSGVDWEQFF.

The rearrangement uses TRBV15 and TRBJ1-5; D is ambiguous. V was clipped by 1 base and J by 3 bases, with 7 bases between them. Germline assignment: CDR1 LNHNV and CDR2 YYDKDF (reference sequence). The CDR3 length is 14 residues. The CDR3 loop reads CATSRGGDNQPQHF. CDR3 nucleotides: TGTGCCACCAGCAGAGGGGGAGACAATCAGCCCCAGCATTTT.

The sample holds a few counts of this clone. The V gene is TRBV28, the J gene TRBJ1-2, with a weak D call TRBD1 (6 bases). The CDR3 totals 13 residues. The germline V and J ends were trimmed by 2 bases and 8 bases, with 12 bases remaining between them. CDR1 and CDR2 from the germline V gene are MDHEN and SYDVKM. CDR3 nucleotide sequence: TGTGCCAGCAGTTTAGGGGGGCTTAACGGCTACACCTTC. The encoded protein is CASSLGGLNGYTF.

This clone was seen a handful of times. This chain links TRBV6-4 with TRBJ1-6; no firm D call. V dropped 1 base and J dropped 7 bases, with 5 bases sitting between them. The CDR3 runs 13 residues. Germline V gives CDR1 MRHNA, CDR2 SNTAGT. The CDR3 nucleotides read TGTGCCAGCAGTGACTGGCCGAATTCACCCCTCCACTTT. It is translated as CASSDWPNSPLHF.